The 17 T cell receptor beta chains below were found in one sample sequenced in a study of T cell changes during pregnancy in multiple sclerosis. Sequencing used immunoSEQ multiplex PCR; TCRdb keeps in-frame clones, though not all of them. The table records 60,000 or so clones, roughly 90% of them present only once. Sequences were derived from peripheral blood, sampled before pregnancy. The source of these receptors is a female donor with multiple sclerosis, enrolled in a pregnancy study.

This sequence joins TRBV18 and TRBJ1-1; D is unclear. Germline V gene lookup returns CDR1 KGHSH and CDR2 LQKENI. V shed 2 bases and J shed 2 bases, with 6 bases lying between them. The CDR3 consists of 13 residues. CDR3 in DNA: TGTGCCAGCTCACCAAGTACAAACACTGAAGCTTTCTTT. Encoded protein: CASSPSTNTEAFF.

The chain has TRBV12-5 and TRBJ2-2; 9 nucleotides agree with TRBD1. The germline V gene encodes CDR1 LGHNT and CDR2 FRNRAP. The CDR3 is 16 amino acids. The junction had 8 bases not matched to a gene; V was cut back by 7 bases and J by 2 bases. CDR3 region: CASAPRGQGNTGELFF. CDR3 in DNA: TGTGCTAGTGCCCCGAGGGGACAGGGCAACACCGGGGAGCTGTTTTTT.

The J gene is TRBJ1-1, the V gene TRBV18; D gene uncertain. CDR3 size: 15 residues. Germline V gene lookup returns CDR1 KGHSH and CDR2 LQKENI. V shed 4 bases and J shed 2 bases, with 14 bases lying between them. The CDR3 loop is CASSLLTRANTEAFF. The CDR3 DNA is TGTGCCAGCTCACTCCTGACGAGGGCAAACACTGAAGCTTTCTTT.

The genes are TRBV9 and TRBJ2-5; 14 nucleotides match TRBD2. CDR1 and CDR2 (germline): SGDLS, YYNGEE. CDR3 length: 16 amino acids. V gave up 3 bases and J gave up 7 bases; unmatched junction bases: 8. The DNA of the CDR3 is TGTGCCAGCAGCGCGGGCGGGACTAGCGGGGGCGTGACCCAGTACTTC. This translates into CASSAGGTSGGVTQYF.

The chain is built from TRBV27 and TRBJ2-3; TRBD2 aligns across 11 bases. The junction had 3 bases not matched to a gene; V was cut back by 6 bases and J by 1 base. The CDR3 loop spans 15 amino acids. Germline V gene data show CDR1 as MNHEY and CDR2 as SMNVEV (reference sequence). In DNA form, the CDR3 reads TGTGCCAGCAGCACGACTAGCGGGGGCACAGATACGCAGTATTTT. Protein: CASSTTSGGTDTQYF.

This clone was counted only a few times. The chain is built from TRBV5-8 and TRBJ1-6; D might be TRBD1 (6 bases). V was cut by 1 base and J by 8 bases, with 13 bases left in between. CDR3 length: 15 residues. The germline gives CDR1 SGHTS, CDR2 YDEGEE. CDR3 in amino acids: CASSLTGLIHSPLHF. CDR3 DNA sequence: TGTGCCAGCAGCTTGACAGGGCTCATTCATTCACCCCTCCACTTT.

The chain uses TRBV30 and TRBJ1-3; tentatively, D is TRBD1 (6 bases). CDR1 and CDR2 from the germline V gene are GTSNPN and SVGIG (reference sequence). Trimming left V 3 bases short and J 3 bases short, with 15 bases between. This CDR3 has 15 residues. CDR3 nucleotides: TGTGCCTGGAGAAAGGGGTCCAGGGGTGGAAACACCATATATTTT. Residues: CAWRKGSRGGNTIYF.

This rearrangement joins TRBV7-3 to TRBJ2-2; weak D call: TRBD2 (5 bases). The CDR3 loop spans 16 amino acids. Germline assignment: CDR1 SGHTA and CDR2 FQGTGA. CDR3 residues: CALNGWRLANTGELFF. The CDR3 nucleotides are TGTGCTCTGAACGGGTGGAGGTTAGCGAACACCGGGGAGCTGTTTTTT.

The chain couples TRBV30 to TRBJ1-2, with 7 bases identical to TRBD1. Germline trimming cut 0 bases from V and 5 bases from J; bases unmatched to any gene: 9. The CDR3 runs 15 residues. CDR1 is GTSNPN, CDR2 SVGIG, per germline (reference sequence). CDR3: CAWSVRTGSGYGYTF. CDR3 nucleotides: TGTGCCTGGAGTGTCAGGACAGGTTCGGGATATGGCTACACCTTC.

The CDR3: CASSQDYSRGLNGYTF. DNA of the CDR3: TGCGCCAGCAGCCAAGATTACAGTAGGGGCTTAAATGGCTACACCTTC. The V gene is TRBV4-1, the J gene TRBJ1-2, with D perhaps matching TRBD1 (5 bases). From germline, CDR1 is MGHRA and CDR2 YSYEKL. The V gene lost 0 bases and the J gene lost 6 bases, with 17 bases spanning the gap. This CDR3 contains 16 residues.

This clone was seen a few times. The chain links TRBV27 to TRBJ2-1; TRBD1 is a possible D gene (5 bases). This CDR3 has 16 amino acids. Germline V CDR1 and CDR2: MNHEY, SMNVEV (reference sequence). The ends were cut back, 5 bases at V and 0 bases at J, with 14 bases in the middle. The CDR3 region has the DNA TGTGCCAGCAGTCCGTGGACACACAGCTCCTACAATGAGCAGTTCTTC. Translation gives CASSPWTHSSYNEQFF.

In this sample, this clone turned up once. The V call is TRBV7-2, the J call TRBJ2-7, with TRBD1 identical over 11 bases. The CDR3 runs to 14 residues. The germline CDR1 and CDR2 sequences are SGHTA and FQGNSA. V shed 5 bases and J 4 bases; nucleotides not matched to a gene: 4. The CDR3: CASSVGTGGYEQYF. The CDR3 DNA follows: TGTGCCAGCAGCGTCGGGACAGGGGGATACGAGCAGTACTTC.

The chain links TRBV2 to TRBJ2-2, with 8 bases identical to TRBD2. Germline CDR1 is SNHLY and CDR2 is FYNNEI. V dropped 9 bases and J dropped 3; count of bases not matched to a gene: 9. The CDR3 is 15 residues long. CDR3 coding DNA: TGTGCCAGTACCCCGGGACTAGTGGACACCGGGGAGCTGTTTTTT. This gives the protein CASTPGLVDTGELFF.

This chain joins TRBV7-6 and TRBJ2-3; 8 bases align to TRBD1. The CDR3 contains 15 residues. Germline lookup yields CDR1 SGHVS and CDR2 FNYEAQ. V trimming: 4 bases; J trimming: 0 bases; junction bases outside the gene matches: 3. CDR3: CASSSNRGSTDTQYF. CDR3 DNA: TGTGCCAGCAGCTCGAACAGGGGGAGCACAGATACGCAGTATTTT. The full variable domain, rest sourced from reference TRBV7-6 and TRBJ2-3, is GAGVSQSPRYKVTKRGQDVALRCDPISGHVSLYWYRQALGQGPEFLTYFNYEAQQDKSGLPNDRFSAERPEGSISTLTIQRTEQRDSAMYRCASSSNRGSTDTQYFGPGTRLTVL.

The J gene is TRBJ2-2, the V gene TRBV7-8; D perhaps matches TRBD1 (6 bases). Germline V gene data show CDR1 as SGHVS and CDR2 as FQNEAQ. V was trimmed by 3 bases and J by 3 bases, leaving 17 bases between them. The CDR3 contains 17 residues. The CDR3 DNA reads as TGTGCCAGCAGCTTCGTTGGACGGACAGTCTACACCGGGGAGCTGTTTTTT. This codes for CASSFVGRTVYTGELFF.

This chain joins TRBV6-5 and TRBJ1-2; D possibly corresponds to TRBD1 (5 bases). CDR3 length: 13 amino acids. Per germline, CDR1 MNHEY and CDR2 SVGAGI. V gave up 5 bases and J gave up 8 bases, with 15 bases separating them. CDR3 DNA: TGTGCCAGCAGTCCTGGAGGGGCGGGGGGCTACACCTTC. Its translation: CASSPGGAGGYTF.

V and J are TRBV7-2 and TRBJ2-7, with D unresolved. The CDR3 consists of 12 residues. The germline V gene encodes CDR1 SGHTA and CDR2 FQGNSA. Trimming shortened V by 0 bases and J by 3 bases, and 3 bases separated the two germline ends. CDR3 amino acids: CASSLALYEQYF. CDR3 nucleotide sequence: TGTGCCAGCAGCTTAGCTCTCTACGAGCAGTACTTC.